Listed below are T cell receptor beta chains from one sample, sequenced in a study of blood T cell repertoires in COVID-19. The repertoire was sequenced with immunoSEQ multiplex PCR; TCRdb's copy has only in-frame clones and lacks some. The sample includes approximately 40,000 clones, approximately 91% seen only once; the top ten take over 2%. Material for sequencing was peripheral blood. The receptor set was obtained from a human donor in a cohort sampled during active COVID-19. Each CDR3 is given without its conserved first and last residue. A D gene is named only where the DNA matches it firmly.

v_call	d_call	cdr3_aa
TRBV4-2	-	ASSRLVQETQY
TRBV28	-	ASREGGNSPLH
TRBV3-1/TRBV3-2	TRBD1	ASSLAGGDYGYT
TRBV6-5	TRBD1	ASSYSNRGHEQF
TRBV27	-	ASSGQDYNEQF
TRBV13	TRBD1	ASSAGTETNTGELF
TRBV4-1	TRBD2	ASSPGGGSSHEQY
TRBV12-3/TRBV12-4	-	ASSLVQNTEAF
TRBV4-2	TRBD1	ASSQSNRGLSTGELF
TRBV5-1	-	ASALPGSYEQY
TRBV27	-	ASSLGGGTFPYNEQF
TRBV6-5	TRBD2	ASTPGGETQY
TRBV2	TRBD2	ATNRGGRETQY
TRBV9	-	ASSGGRGSNEQY
TRBV24-1	-	ATSDNDYRSTDTQY
TRBV7-9	TRBD2	ASSLGTSGNEQF
TRBV29-1	TRBD2	SVAPGGAKNIQY
TRBV5-1	TRBD2	ASSLGVGGGNQETQY
TRBV5-1	TRBD2	ASSSLSGVSSYNEQF
TRBV4-1	-	ASRPEVSNQPQH
TRBV2	-	ASVAGAFGEQY
TRBV7-9	-	ASSLGRNGYT
TRBV5-6	-	ASSSSGNPLYEQY
TRBV4-2	TRBD1	ASSQDSSRGTGNTIY
TRBV6-5	TRBD1	ASSTQGAEAF
TRBV28	-	ASSPREPLEQY
TRBV27	-	ASKPLGSGNTIY
TRBV12-3/TRBV12-4	-	ASKPSGTDTQY
TRBV18	-	ASSPLRRQAAVAGELF
TRBV27	TRBD1	ASSAGTGGPGANVLT
TRBV3-1/TRBV3-2	-	ASSQDSDEQY
TRBV19	TRBD1	ASSHLGTGPSYEQY
TRBV5-1	TRBD1	ASSLEQGAGSPLH
TRBV27	-	ASGLRQATDTQY
TRBV6-2/TRBV6-3	-	ASSWTHSARGEQF
TRBV5-1	-	ASSLGGGNGYT
TRBV28	TRBD1	ASRSAGQGAGELF
TRBV5-1	TRBD1	ASKPAQTGDGYT